Listed here is a single T cell receptor beta chain. Antigen unknown. These data are taken from a study of shared clonotypes between healthy human individuals. In the CD4+ fraction, cells were divided into CD45RA+ naive and CD45RA-negative memory subsets. Deep-level settings were used for running the assay. Authors' processing steps: ImmunoSEQ only sent back junction sequences with no quality scores, so filtering was done differently. TCRdb keeps only in-frame clones here, not all; method: immunoSEQ multiplex PCR. The V and J calls and clone size are taken from that table; D and trimming were inferred from the DNA. Of hundreds of thousands of clones in the sample, about 96% were seen once. Overall study findings and caveats: Researchers found naive subsets generally carried larger estimated richness than memory subsets.

This clonotype originated in a woman aged 30 to 39 in good health. Sequenced: naive CD4+ T cells sorted from blood. Stated subset: CD45RA+ positively selected.

The CDR3 protein is CASSRARGTKNEKLFF. The CDR3 nucleotides are TGTGCCAGCAGTCGGGCCAGGGGGACAAAAAATGAAAAACTGTTTTTT. This chain links TRBV28 with TRBJ1-4; 7 nucleotides line up with TRBD1. This CDR3 has 16 amino acids. Trimming cost V 5 bases and J 5 bases; bases outside gene matches: 11. Germline V gene data show CDR1 as MDHEN and CDR2 as SYDVKM. The whole variable domain, remainder taken from reference TRBV28 and TRBJ1-4, is DVKVTQSSRYLVKRTGEKVFLECVQDMDHENMFWYRQDPGLGLRLIYFSYDVKMKEKGDIPEGYSVSREKKERFSLILESASTNQTSMYLCASSRARGTKNEKLFFGSGTQLSVL.